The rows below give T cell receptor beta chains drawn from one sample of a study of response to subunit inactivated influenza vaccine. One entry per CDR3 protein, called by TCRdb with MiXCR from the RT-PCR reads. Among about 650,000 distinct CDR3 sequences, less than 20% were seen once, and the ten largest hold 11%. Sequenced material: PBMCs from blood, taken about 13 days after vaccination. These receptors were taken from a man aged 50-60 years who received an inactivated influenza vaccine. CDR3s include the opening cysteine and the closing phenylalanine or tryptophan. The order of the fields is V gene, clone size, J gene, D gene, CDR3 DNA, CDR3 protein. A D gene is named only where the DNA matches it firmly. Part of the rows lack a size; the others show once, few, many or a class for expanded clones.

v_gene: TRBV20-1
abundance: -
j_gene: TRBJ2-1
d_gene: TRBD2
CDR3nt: TGCAGTGCCGCAAGGGAGGGCCTCCACAATGAGCAGTTCTTC
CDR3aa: CSAAREGLHNEQFF

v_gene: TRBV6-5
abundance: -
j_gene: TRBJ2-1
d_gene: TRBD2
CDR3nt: TGTGCCAGCAGTTACACCGGGACTAGCGGGAGGAATGAGCAGTTCTTC
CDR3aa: CASSYTGTSGRNEQFF

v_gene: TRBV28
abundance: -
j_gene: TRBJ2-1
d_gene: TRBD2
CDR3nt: TGTGCCAGCATAACTAGCGGGGGGTTCGATGAGCAGTTCTTC
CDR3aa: CASITSGGFDEQFF

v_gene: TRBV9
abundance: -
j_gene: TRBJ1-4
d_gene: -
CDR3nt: TGTGCCAGCAGCGTAGGCCCAAAAGGGGAAAAACTGTTTTTT
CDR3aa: CASSVGPKGEKLFF

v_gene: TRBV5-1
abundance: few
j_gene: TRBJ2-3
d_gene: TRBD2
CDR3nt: TGCGCCAGCAGCCCCGGACTAGCACCAAGCACAGATACGCAGTATTTT
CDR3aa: CASSPGLAPSTDTQYF

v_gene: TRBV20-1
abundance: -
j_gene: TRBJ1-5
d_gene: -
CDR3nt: TGCAGTGCTAGGGACCTCCCAGGTCAGCCCCAGCATTTT
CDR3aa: CSARDLPGQPQHF

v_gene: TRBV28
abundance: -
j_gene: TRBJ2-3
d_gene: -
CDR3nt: TGTGCCAGCAGGCTATTGGCAGGCACAGATACGCAGTATTTT
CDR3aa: CASRLLAGTDTQYF

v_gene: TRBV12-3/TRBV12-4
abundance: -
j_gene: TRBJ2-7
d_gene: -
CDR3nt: TGTGCCAGCAGACCAGTGCATGCCTACGAGCAGTACTTC
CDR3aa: CASRPVHAYEQYF

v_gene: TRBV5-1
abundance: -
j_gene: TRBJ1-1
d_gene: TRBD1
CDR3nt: TGCGCCAGCAGCTTAGAATCGACAGGGTTGAACACTGAAGCTTTCTTT
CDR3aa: CASSLESTGLNTEAFF

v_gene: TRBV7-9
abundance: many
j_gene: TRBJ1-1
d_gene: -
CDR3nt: TGTGCCAGCAGCCTCGACAGTATGAACACTGAAGCTTTCTTT
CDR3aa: CASSLDSMNTEAFF

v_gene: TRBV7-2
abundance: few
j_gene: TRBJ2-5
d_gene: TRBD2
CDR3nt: TGTGCCAGCAGCGGACTAGCGGGAATAGAGACCCAGTACTTC
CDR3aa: CASSGLAGIETQYF

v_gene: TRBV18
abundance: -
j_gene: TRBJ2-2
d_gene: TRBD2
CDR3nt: TGTGCCAGCTCACCACCTTCTAGCGGGGCTTCCGGGGAGCTGTTTTTT
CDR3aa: CASSPPSSGASGELFF

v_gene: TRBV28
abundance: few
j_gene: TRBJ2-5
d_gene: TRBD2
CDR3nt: TGTGCCAGCACCCCAGCGGGACGGGAAGAGACCCAGTACTTC
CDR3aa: CASTPAGREETQYF

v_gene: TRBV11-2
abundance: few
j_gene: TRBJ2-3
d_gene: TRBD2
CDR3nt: TGTGCCAGCAGCAAAAACGGGGCTAGCGGGGCCTTCACAGATACGCAGTATTTT
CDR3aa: CASSKNGASGAFTDTQYF

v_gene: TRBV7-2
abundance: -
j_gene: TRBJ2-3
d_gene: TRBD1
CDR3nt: TGTGCCAGCAGCTTTTTGGGACAGAGCACAGATACGCAGTATTTT
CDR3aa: CASSFLGQSTDTQYF

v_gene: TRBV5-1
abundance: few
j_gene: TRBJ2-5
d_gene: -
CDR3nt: TGCGCCAGCAGCTGGGGCCTAGTAGGAGAGACCCAGTACTTC
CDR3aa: CASSWGLVGETQYF

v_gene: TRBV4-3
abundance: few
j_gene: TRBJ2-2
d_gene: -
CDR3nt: TGCGCCAGCAGCCAAGATCGGCAGTTCGCGAACACCGGGGAGCTGTTTTTT
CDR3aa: CASSQDRQFANTGELFF

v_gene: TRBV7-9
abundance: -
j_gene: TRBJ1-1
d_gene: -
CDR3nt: TGTGCCAGCAGCCTGCATGTGGGACACGAGACTGAAGCTTTCTTT
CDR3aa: CASSLHVGHETEAFF

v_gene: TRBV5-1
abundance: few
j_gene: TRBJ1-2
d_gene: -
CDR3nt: TGCGCCAGCAGCCCTACTCCAGGGAACTATGGCTACACCTTC
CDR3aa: CASSPTPGNYGYTF

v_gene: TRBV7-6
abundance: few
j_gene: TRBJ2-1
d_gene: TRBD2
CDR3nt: TGTGCCAGCAGCCTAGGGACTAGCGGGTATTATCGCTACAATGAGCAGTTCTTC
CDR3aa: CASSLGTSGYYRYNEQFF

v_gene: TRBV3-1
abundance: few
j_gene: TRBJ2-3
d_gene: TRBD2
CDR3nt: TGTGCCAGCAGCCAAGAAGATCGGACTAGCCTGGGCACAGATACGCAGTATTTT
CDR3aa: CASSQEDRTSLGTDTQYF

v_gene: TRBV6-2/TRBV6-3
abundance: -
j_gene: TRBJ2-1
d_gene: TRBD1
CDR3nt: TGTGCCAGCAGGGGGACAGGGTTGAGGCAGTTCTTC
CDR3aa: CASRGTGLRQFF

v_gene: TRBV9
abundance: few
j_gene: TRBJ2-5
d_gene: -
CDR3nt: TGTGCCAGCAGCCCAACCCGGAAAGAGACCCAGTACTTC
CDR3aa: CASSPTRKETQYF

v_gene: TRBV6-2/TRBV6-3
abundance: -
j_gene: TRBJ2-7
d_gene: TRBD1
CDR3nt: TGTGCCAGCGGTAATCCCGGGACAGGGTCCTACGAGCAGTACTTC
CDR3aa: CASGNPGTGSYEQYF

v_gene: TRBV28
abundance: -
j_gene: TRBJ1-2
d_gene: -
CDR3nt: TGTGCGTTACAGGGTGCCGGCTATGGCTACACCTTC
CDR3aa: CALQGAGYGYTF

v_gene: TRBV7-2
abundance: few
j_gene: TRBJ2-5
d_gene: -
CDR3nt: TGTGCCAGCAGCTCCCTTCGCCAAGAGACCCAGTACTTC
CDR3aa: CASSSLRQETQYF

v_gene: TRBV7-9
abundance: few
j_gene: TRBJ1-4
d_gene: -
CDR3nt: TGTGCCAGCAGCCGTTATGAGGGGGAAAAACTGTTTTTT
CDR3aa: CASSRYEGEKLFF

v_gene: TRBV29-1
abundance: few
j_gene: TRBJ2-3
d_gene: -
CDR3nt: TGCAGCGTGGGGTGGACCTCCACAGATACGCAGTATTTT
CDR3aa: CSVGWTSTDTQYF

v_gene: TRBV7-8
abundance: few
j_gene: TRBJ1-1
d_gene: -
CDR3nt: TGTGCCAGCAGCTTATGGCTCGGCAGCACTGAAGCTTTCTTT
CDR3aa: CASSLWLGSTEAFF

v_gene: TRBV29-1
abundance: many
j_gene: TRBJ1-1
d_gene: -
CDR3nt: TGCAGCGTTGATGTGGGGGGCAGGAACACTGAAGCTTTCTTT
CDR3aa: CSVDVGGRNTEAFF

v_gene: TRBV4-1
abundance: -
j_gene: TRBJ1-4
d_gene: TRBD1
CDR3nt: TGCGCCAGCAGCCAGATGGCAGGGGGCGCGGGTGAAAAACTGTTTTTT
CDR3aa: CASSQMAGGAGEKLFF

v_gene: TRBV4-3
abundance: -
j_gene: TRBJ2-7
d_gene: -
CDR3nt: TGCGCCAGCAGCCAAAGTGTGGGGCCGAAGAACGAGCAGTACTTC
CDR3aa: CASSQSVGPKNEQYF

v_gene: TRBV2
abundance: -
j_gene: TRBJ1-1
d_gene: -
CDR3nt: TGTGCCAGCAGTGATTGGCCGGGAGAAGCTTTCTTT
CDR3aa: CASSDWPGEAFF

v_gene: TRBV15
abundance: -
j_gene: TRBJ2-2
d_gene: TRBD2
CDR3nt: TGTGCCACCAGCAGACTGGGACTAGCGGGAGTTCACGGGGAGCTGTTTTTT
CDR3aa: CATSRLGLAGVHGELFF

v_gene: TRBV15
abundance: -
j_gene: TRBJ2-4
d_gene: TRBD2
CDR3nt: TGTGCCACCAGCACAGGACTAGCGGGGGATGTAGCCAAAAACATTCAGTACTTC
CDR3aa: CATSTGLAGDVAKNIQYF

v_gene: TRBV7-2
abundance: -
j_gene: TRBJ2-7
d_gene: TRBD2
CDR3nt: TGTGCCAGCAGCTTAATGGGGCTAGCGGGAGGCAACGAGCAGTACTTC
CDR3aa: CASSLMGLAGGNEQYF

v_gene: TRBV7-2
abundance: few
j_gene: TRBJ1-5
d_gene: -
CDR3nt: TGTGCCAGCAGCTTAGTAGGACAGCAAAATCAGCCCCAGCATTTT
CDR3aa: CASSLVGQQNQPQHF

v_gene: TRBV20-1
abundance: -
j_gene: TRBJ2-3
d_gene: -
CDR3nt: TGCAGTGCTAACCGGGACTTACAGTATTTT
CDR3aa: CSANRDLQYF

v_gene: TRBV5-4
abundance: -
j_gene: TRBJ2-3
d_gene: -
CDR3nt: TGTGCCAGCACCCCGGTAAAGGGGACAGATACGCAGTATTTT
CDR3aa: CASTPVKGTDTQYF

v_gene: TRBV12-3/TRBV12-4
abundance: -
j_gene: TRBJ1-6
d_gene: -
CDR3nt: TGTGCCAGCAGTCCCTCGGACAGACCCAGCTCACCCCTCCACTTT
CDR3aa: CASSPSDRPSSPLHF

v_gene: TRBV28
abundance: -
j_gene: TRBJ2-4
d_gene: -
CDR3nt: TGTGCCAGCACCCAAAGGGAGGTCCTAGCCAAAAACATTCAGTACTTC
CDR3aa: CASTQREVLAKNIQYF

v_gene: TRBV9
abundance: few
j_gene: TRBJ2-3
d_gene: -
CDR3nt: TGTGCCAGCAGCGTACAGGCCGGCACAGATACGCAGTATTTT
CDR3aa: CASSVQAGTDTQYF

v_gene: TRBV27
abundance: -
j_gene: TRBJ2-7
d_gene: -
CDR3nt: TGTGCCAGCAGTTCCGAGGCGGGTCCGGGCGAGCAGTACTTC
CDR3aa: CASSSEAGPGEQYF

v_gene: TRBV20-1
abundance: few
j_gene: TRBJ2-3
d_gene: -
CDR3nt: TGCAGTGCTAGAGATTGGGGGGAAGGGACAGATACGCAGTATTTT
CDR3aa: CSARDWGEGTDTQYF

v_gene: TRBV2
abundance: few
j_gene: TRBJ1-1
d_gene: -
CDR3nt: TGTGCCAGCAGTGTAAGGTTAAACACTGAAGCTTTCTTT
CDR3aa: CASSVRLNTEAFF

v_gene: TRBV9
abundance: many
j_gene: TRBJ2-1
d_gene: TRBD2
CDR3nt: TGTGCCAGCAGCCAAGAAACGGGGGGGCGCAATGAGCAGTTCTTC
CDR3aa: CASSQETGGRNEQFF

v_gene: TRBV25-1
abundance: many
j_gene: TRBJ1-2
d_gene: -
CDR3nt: TGTGCCAGCAGCTTTGAGTTAAACTATGGCTACACCTTC
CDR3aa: CASSFELNYGYTF